The clone carrying this TCR beta chain was detected a few times. Its antigen is not known. This specimen comes from a study of cytomegalovirus exposure and HLA in healthy donors. Broader study findings: Among TCR beta chains of equal frequency, HLA-associated ones were more clonally expanded in a later analysis. Altogether, more than 150 TCR beta chains were recorded as cytomegalovirus-associated. Likely technical artifact: a cluster of highly shared sequence variants.

PCR primers comprised 60 Vbeta and 13 Jbeta primers. Only in-frame clones appear in the TCRdb table, and some are missing; sequencing was by immunoSEQ multiplex PCR. The sample holds 95,000 to 150,000 clones, around 65% seen once. Healthy bone marrow donors made up the donor group. This CDR3 has 12 amino acids. The V end was cut by 7 bases, the J end by 7 bases, with 13 bases between. The germline gives CDR1 MNHNY, CDR2 SVGAGI (reference sequence). The receptor was isolated from a man between 18 and 35 years old in good health and CMV-seronegative. The chain couples TRBV6-6 to TRBJ2-5; tentatively, D is TRBD1 (6 bases). The material sequenced was PBMCs. The CDR3 region is CASNQGPGTQYF. CDR3 nucleotide sequence: TGTGCCAGCAATCAGGGGCCTGGGACCCAGTACTTC.